Following are 29 T cell receptor beta chains from one sample sequenced in a study of T cell repertoires in aging, cancer and after chemotherapy. Amplification of TCR beta used genomic DNA extracted from peripheral blood. Rearranged V-D-J TRB sequences were amplified with a mixed TRB-A/B primer pool. TCRdb redid the calling of the multiplex PCR reads with MiXCR, one entry per CDR3 protein. This table holds about 910 distinct CDR3 sequences, 20% to 25% found once. Sequencing was carried out using blood. All receptors derive from a human donor with a blood cancer.

This clonotype was recorded a few times. This chain links TRBV25-1 with TRBJ2-7, with 7 nucleotides matching TRBD2. The V gene end was trimmed by 10 bases and the J gene end by 5 bases; junction bases not matched to a gene: 5. Germline CDR1 MGHDK, CDR2 SYGVNS. The CDR3 consists of 11 residues. CDR3 sequence: CATARGDEQYF. CDR3 nucleotides: TGTGCCACAGCACGGGGGGACGAGCAGTACTTC.

By proportion, this clonotype is medium-sized. The chain employs TRBV29-1 and TRBJ1-1, with 7 positions matching TRBD1. V was pared by 6 bases and J by 3 bases, with 7 bases of the junction left unmatched. Per the germline V gene, CDR1 is SQVTM and CDR2 is ANQGSEA. CDR3 length: 13 residues. CDR3 DNA: TGCAGCGTCAGGGGGACTTCGCACACTGAAGCTTTCTTT. Its translation is CSVRGTSHTEAFF.

The chain carries TRBV12-3 or TRBV12-4 and TRBJ2-7; TRBD2 aligns across 11 bases. The trim removed 6 bases at V and 2 bases at J, leaving 6 bases unmatched. The CDR3 sequence is 15 residues long. In nucleotides, the CDR3 is TGTGCCAGCAGCGAAGGGACTAGCGGAACCTACGAGCAGTACTTC. Its translation: CASSEGTSGTYEQYF.

The chain is built from TRBV4-1 and TRBJ2-2; D ambiguous. V was trimmed by 1 base and J by 5 bases, leaving 17 bases between them. The CDR3 covers 17 residues. CDR1 MGHRA and CDR2 YSYEKL come from the germline V gene. The CDR3 DNA follows: TGCGCCAGCAGCCAAGTATCGACTTACTTGAGTACCGGGGAGCTGTTTTTT. The encoded protein is CASSQVSTYLSTGELFF.

This clonotype is large (0.1 to 1%). V is TRBV15 and J is TRBJ2-1; 13 bases align to TRBD2. This CDR3 is 14 amino acids long. Germline CDR1 LNHNV, CDR2 YYDKDF (reference sequence). Unmatched junction bases numbered 8, after V lost 11 bases and J lost 7 bases. The CDR3 nucleotides read TGTGCCGTCGGACTAGCGGGAGATAGGAATGAGCAGTTCTTC. Translating it yields CAVGLAGDRNEQFF.

This clonotype turned up a few times. The CDR3 nucleotides are TGCGCCAGCAGCCAAATACAGGGGGCTAACTATGGCTACACCTTC. Translating it yields CASSQIQGANYGYTF. The genes are TRBV4-3 and TRBJ1-2; TRBD1 agrees at 8 bases. The V segment lost 2 bases and the J segment 0 bases; nucleotides outside the gene matches: 2. This CDR3 region has 15 residues. Germline CDR1 and CDR2: LGHNA and YSLEER.

This clonotype is categorized as large. Here the CDR3 DNA reads TGTGCCAGTAGTACTACAGGTAACTCCTACGAGCAGTACTTC. Protein product: CASSTTGNSYEQYF. The J gene is TRBJ2-7, the V gene TRBV19, with D possibly TRBD1 on 5 matching bases. V lost 4 bases and J lost 0, with 10 bases in between. The CDR3 has 14 amino acids. Germline CDR1 reads LNHDA; CDR2 reads SQIVND (reference sequence).

As regards this clonotype: This may stem from a read error, because a much larger clone lies one nucleotide away. J is TRBJ1-1 and V is TRBV27; D remains unclear. V lost 3 bases to trimming and J lost 2 bases, with 16 bases between them. This CDR3 has 16 residues. From germline, CDR1 is MNHEY and CDR2 SMNVEV (reference sequence). CDR3 bases: TGTGCCAGCAGTTTGGGCTGGGGAAGAATAAACACTGAAGCTTTCTTT. Amino acids: CASSLGWGRINTEAFF.

The chain couples TRBV7-3 to TRBJ2-1, with D possibly being TRBD1 (6 bases). Trimming stripped 3 bases from V and 8 bases from J, with 11 bases between. Germline V CDR1 and CDR2: SGHTA, FQGTGA. CDR3 length: 13 amino acids. This CDR3 is CASSFVRGDEQFF. Here the CDR3 DNA reads TGTGCCAGCAGCTTCGTCAGGGGCGATGAGCAGTTCTTC.

This CDR3 reads CASRQGTEAFF. CDR3 nucleotides: TGTGCCAGCAGACAAGGGACTGAAGCTTTCTTT. The V and J genes are TRBV2 and TRBJ1-1; D gene ambiguous. The CDR3 loop spans 11 amino acids. The V end was cut by 6 bases, the J end by 5 bases, with 7 bases between. Germline CDR1 is SNHLY and CDR2 is FYNNEI.

This clonotype is medium-sized in the sample. The J gene is TRBJ2-1, the V gene TRBV5-4; TRBD1 matches 9 bases. This CDR3 is built from 14 residues. Per the germline V gene, CDR1 is SGHNT and CDR2 is YYREEE (reference sequence). Trimming at V came to 3 bases and at J to 6 bases, leaving 4 bases not matched to a gene. The CDR3 is CASSSDRGFNEQFF. CDR3 sequence (DNA): TGTGCCAGCAGCTCCGACAGGGGGTTCAATGAGCAGTTCTTC.

This clonotype is categorized as medium-sized. The rearrangement uses TRBV24-1 and TRBJ2-3, with a weak D call TRBD2 (5 bases). V lost 10 bases, J lost 4 bases, and 11 bases lay in between. Germline V CDR1 and CDR2: KGHDR, SFDVKD. The CDR3 sequence is 12 residues long. CDR3 sequence (DNA): TGTGCCACAGGGATTAGCGCAGATACGCAGTATTTT. It is translated as CATGISADTQYF.

This clonotype is deemed medium-sized. J is TRBJ2-1 and V is TRBV9; D remains unclear. The germline V and J ends were trimmed by 0 bases and 9 bases, with 7 bases remaining between them. The V gene's germline CDR1 is SGDLS and CDR2 YYNGEE. This CDR3 has 12 residues. The CDR3 spells CASSVEGFEQFF. CDR3 nucleotides: TGTGCCAGCAGCGTAGAGGGATTTGAGCAGTTCTTC.

Comments on this clonotype: Being one base from a much bigger clone, this may be a read error. The chain links TRBV6-5 to TRBJ1-2; D is undetermined. CDR3 length: 15 residues. From germline, CDR1 is MNHEY and CDR2 SVGAGI. As DNA, the CDR3 is TGTGACAGCAGCCTAGCCCCAACAGCGAACTATGGCTACACCTTC. Translating it yields CDSSLAPTANYGYTF.

Within the sample, this clonotype is medium-sized. CDR3 protein: CASSLWTSGYNEQFF. CDR3 coding DNA: TGCGCCAGCAGCTTGTGGACTAGCGGCTACAATGAGCAGTTCTTC. The chain links TRBV5-1 to TRBJ2-1; 10 bases fit TRBD2. Germline trimming cut 1 base from V and 3 bases from J; bases unmatched to any gene: 1. Germline V gives CDR1 SGHRS, CDR2 YFSETQ. The CDR3 consists of 15 residues.

This chain connects TRBV24-1 to TRBJ2-7; the D gene is possibly TRBD1 (6 bases). V lost 4 bases and J lost 6, with 18 bases in between. Germline-derived CDR1 and CDR2 are KGHDR and SFDVKD. This CDR3 region has 15 residues. The CDR3 DNA is TGTGCCACCAGTGAATGGGCAGGGGACGGTACCGAGCAGTACTTC. Translated: CATSEWAGDGTEQYF.

Details on this clonotype: This could be a read error, since a much larger clone is one nucleotide away. The chain employs TRBV7-9 and TRBJ1-2; the match to TRBD1 covers 7 bases. The CDR3 totals 15 residues. Germline assignment: CDR1 SEHNR and CDR2 FQNEAQ (reference sequence). Written as DNA, the CDR3 is TGTGCCAACAGCTCCTGGGACAGACCTAACTATGGCTACACCTTC. Translated, it gives CANSSWDRPNYGYTF.

The CDR3 reads CSAPGTGEQPQHF. Here the CDR3 DNA reads TGCAGTGCCCCCGGGACAGGGGAACAGCCCCAGCATTTT. This sequence joins TRBV20-1 and TRBJ1-5; 10 bases fit TRBD1. Germline-derived CDR1 and CDR2 are DFQATT and SNEGSKA (reference sequence). V dropped 6 bases and J dropped 7; count of bases not matched to a gene: 6. CDR3 length: 13 residues.

V gene TRBV28 combines with J gene TRBJ2-3, with no clear D. With 1 base removed from V and 6 bases from J, the gap between germline ends came to 5 bases. Germline V lookup: CDR1 MDHEN, CDR2 SYDVKM. CDR3 size: 12 residues. CDR3 amino acids: CASSLFGDTQYF. The CDR3 DNA sequence: TGTGCCAGCAGTTTATTCGGGGATACGCAGTATTTT. Filled out from reference TRBV28 and TRBJ2-3, the complete variable domain reads DVKVTQSSRYLVKRTGEKVFLECVQDMDHENMFWYRQDPGLGLRLIYFSYDVKMKEKGDIPEGYSVSREKKERFSLILESASTNQTSMYLCASSLFGDTQYFGPGTRLTVL.

This clonotype is judged hyperexpanded. This rearrangement joins TRBV29-1 to TRBJ2-5; 7 bases match TRBD1. This CDR3 comprises 13 residues. Germline assignment: CDR1 SQVTM and CDR2 ANQGSEA. Losses at the gene ends were 8 bases for V and 4 bases for J; bases not matched to a gene: 10. CDR3 amino acids: CSFPDRYGETQYF. DNA for the CDR3: TGCAGCTTCCCGGACAGGTACGGAGAGACCCAGTACTTC.

The chain couples TRBV20-1 to TRBJ1-2; unclear D gene. The length of the CDR3 is 12 residues. V lost 4 bases and J lost 8, with 14 bases in between. Looked up from germline, CDR1 is DFQATT and CDR2 is SNEGSKA (reference sequence). CDR3 residues: CSAIVLFGGYTF. The CDR3 DNA reads as TGCAGTGCTATAGTTCTCTTTGGAGGCTACACCTTC.

The V call is TRBV15, the J call TRBJ2-5; D unresolved. This CDR3 region has 12 residues. Per germline, CDR1 LNHNV and CDR2 YYDKDF (reference sequence). Trimming stripped 5 bases from V and 5 bases from J, with 9 bases between. CDR3 sequence: CATSRAGETQYF. CDR3 DNA: TGTGCCACCAGCCGGGCCGGGGAGACCCAGTACTTC.

This clonotype ranks as large (0.1 to 1%). The chain links TRBV19 to TRBJ2-3; D gene ambiguous. V dropped 3 bases and J dropped 2 bases, with 15 bases sitting between them. Germline loops: CDR1 LNHDA, CDR2 SQIVND (reference sequence). The CDR3 extends over 16 amino acids. CDR3 sequence (DNA): TGTGCCAGTAGTATTCGCCTTTCCCGCTACACAGATACGCAGTATTTT. Protein product: CASSIRLSRYTDTQYF.

This clonotype is large by share. The gene calls are TRBV29-1 and TRBJ2-7; 10 nucleotides line up with TRBD1. This CDR3 is built from 15 residues. The germline gives CDR1 SQVTM, CDR2 ANQGSEA. J lost 0 bases, V lost 1 base, and 3 bases had no gene match. The CDR3 DNA reads TGCAGCGTTGAAGTGGACAGGGGGAGCTCCTACGAGCAGTACTTC. Translating gives CSVEVDRGSSYEQYF.

This clonotype is judged medium-sized. The rearrangement links TRBV29-1 to TRBJ1-1; maybe TRBD1 (5 bases). The CDR3 has 13 amino acids. The germline CDR1 and CDR2 sequences are SQVTM and ANQGSEA. V lost 4 bases and J 8 bases, leaving 17 bases between the germline ends. The CDR3 DNA follows: TGCAGCGTTGCTTTACAGCAGAACAGGGAAGCTTTCTTT. Translation gives CSVALQQNREAFF.

This clonotype is categorized as large. The V and J genes are TRBV18 and TRBJ2-2, with 7 positions matching TRBD1. CDR3 size: 18 residues. Per the germline V gene, CDR1 is KGHSH and CDR2 is LQKENI. The junction had 17 bases not matched to a gene; V was cut back by 4 bases and J by 6 bases. CDR3 in DNA: TGTGCCAGCTCACGCGACAGGGCGTCGGGTTTATTCGCCGGGGAGCTGTTTTTT. As protein: CASSRDRASGLFAGELFF.

The chain carries TRBV20-1 and TRBJ1-1; D gene ambiguous. The V gene lost 4 bases and the J gene lost 5 bases, with 20 bases spanning the gap. Germline assignment: CDR1 DFQATT and CDR2 SNEGSKA (reference sequence). This CDR3 is built from 15 residues. The CDR3 here is CSAITRRARGTEAFF. CDR3 sequence (DNA): TGCAGTGCTATCACAAGGAGGGCGCGAGGGACTGAAGCTTTCTTT.

By proportion, this clonotype is medium-sized. The J gene is TRBJ2-7, the V gene TRBV5-1; weak D call: TRBD1 (6 bases). This CDR3 comprises 12 residues. With 3 bases removed from V and 4 bases from J, the gap between germline ends came to 8 bases. CDR1 and CDR2 (germline): SGHRS, YFSETQ. Here the CDR3 reads CASSSTGYEQYF. The CDR3 DNA sequence: TGCGCCAGCAGCTCGACAGGATACGAGCAGTACTTC. Supplemented by reference TRBV5-1 and TRBJ2-7, the full variable domain reads KAGVTQTPRYLIKTRGQQVTLSCSPISGHRSVSWYQQTPGQGLQFLFEYFSETQRNKGNFPGRFSGRQFSNSRSEMNVSTLELGDSALYLCASSSTGYEQYFGPGTRLTVT.

As regards this clonotype: A much larger clonotype is one base distant, so this may be a read error. This chain connects TRBV6-6 to TRBJ1-5, with no clear D. The CDR3 has 13 residues. Looked up from germline, CDR1 is MNHNY and CDR2 is SVGAGI (reference sequence). The CDR3: CAGSLDYSGPQHF. The CDR3 DNA sequence: TGTGCCGGCAGTTTGGACTATTCGGGGCCCCAGCATTTT.